This T cell receptor (beta chain) was profiled in a study of OX40 agonist ivuxolimab in advanced cancers. Study-level points and caveats: Researchers did not establish what antigens the expanded peripheral T cells target.

Produced via immunoSEQ multiplex PCR; TCRdb's table is partial and in-frame only. The sample carries more than 80,000 clones, around 90% recorded once. Per the germline V gene, CDR1 is MNHEY and CDR2 is SVGAGI. V lost 7 bases, J lost 1 base, and 13 bases lay in between. CDR3 length: 14 residues. Autoimmune disease history or systemic immunosuppression excluded patients. With regard to this clone: Its matching antigen is unknown.

The receptor comes from an adult with an advanced solid tumor such as melanoma, head and neck, liver or kidney cancer. Sequences were derived from CD4+ or CD8+ T cells sorted from blood, sampled in a trial of the OX40 agonist ivuxolimab. The chain uses TRBV6-5 and TRBJ1-1; unclear D gene. The CDR3 DNA reads as TGTGCCAGCACCCCCGACGGAGCGAACACTGAAGCTTTCTTT. It encodes CASTPDGANTEAFF.